What follows describes a single T cell receptor (beta chain). What antigen it recognizes has not been identified. No qualities accompany the bases; no much larger clone lies one base away. Collaborating institutions collected whole blood in K2EDTA tubes following their own protocols. For TCRbeta analysis, collaborator samples were shipped as frozen whole blood, as isolated PBMCs, or as DNA extracted from either sample type. TCRbeta CDR3 regions were amplified from genomic DNA by means of the immunoSEQ Assay, a bias-controlled multiplex PCR. The authors' pipeline ran thus. The number of nucleated cells in each sample was estimated by amplification of reference gene primers within the assay. To quantify the absolute abundance of each unique TCRbeta CDR3 rearrangement, sequence reads were collapsed and filtered. Productive Simpson clonality was computed per sample as the square root of Simpson's diversity index over productive rearrangements. The source is immuneACCESS, and TCRdb retained only in-frame sequences with V and J called. Part of the clones is not carried over; for the studies checked, unresolved V genes explain less than half of this, and the remainder is unexplained. V and J calls and clone size are as listed in that table; D and trimming were resolved from the DNA. Recorded for this sample are some 200,000 clones; around 86% of them occurred a single time. The biggest ten clones account for more than 6.5% of the sample.

The source of the sample is a study of blood T cell repertoires in COVID-19 (dated by TCRdb to between 2020 and 2021). For the wider study: Samples covering the acute and convalescent phases of COVID-19 were provided by collaborators in the United States, Italy and Spain. The material from the prospective study consisted of cDNA or gDNA derived from T cells, B-cell-depleted T cells, or PBMCs. The dataset comprised deeply sampled blood TCRbeta repertoires from subjects exposed to, actively infected with, or recovered from COVID-19. The repertoires were released in a freely available public database meant as a resource for research on the immune response to SARS-CoV-2. Samples were obtained from the ongoing ImmuneRACE study (first 160 participants) and from 1,254 subjects provided by 6 global collaborators. The sample metadata nearly always contained a de-identified subject ID, COVID-19 status, age in years and sex. Where available, HLA class I and class II types were obtained from metadata supplied by the sample provider rather than from assay-based typing.

From a lookup of the germline V gene, CDR1 and CDR2 are SGHTA and FQGNSA. Taken from cysteine to phenylalanine, the CDR3 has 15 residues. Solely the CDR3 DNA is kept, with 45 bases framed from the first base. Between the V and J ends, shortened by 5 bases and 3 bases respectively, the junction contains 15 bases. Broad study findings and their caveats: How much clinical and demographic metadata was included differed by source and by participant, and the metadata was provided uncurated.

The V gene is TRBV7-2 and the J gene is TRBJ2-3; the D region possibly corresponds to TRBD2 (6 bases align). This receptor was taken from a woman aged 80 or older in a cohort sampled during active or convalescent COVID-19. The source material was peripheral blood. The base sequence is TGTGCCAGCAGCGGGCGGCTAGCGTTGACAGATACGCAGTATTTT. Its protein product is CASSGRLALTDTQYF.